Many counts were recorded for the clone carrying this T cell receptor (beta chain). The data originate from a study of T-cell reconstitution after alpha-beta-depleted transplantation in children. TCRbeta library preparation incorporated unique molecular identifiers. TCRdb re-called the PCR reads with MiXCR, one entry per CDR3 protein. This table holds hundreds of thousands of distinct CDR3 sequences, around 9.2% found once. This CDR3 has 15 residues. Germline V gives CDR1 MNHEY, CDR2 SMNVEV (reference sequence). V gave up 2 bases and J gave up 4 bases; unmatched junction bases: 2. The clonotype was recovered from a male patient aged 2-15 years who had a stem cell transplant for acute myeloid leukemia, so the T cells may come from the graft donor. The chain joins TRBV27 to TRBJ2-1; 10 bases line up with TRBD1. The sample in question was PBMCs, mostly from graft donor cells, obtained 360 days after TCRalphabeta/CD19-depleted stem cell transplant. This CDR3 is CASSLRTGGYNEQFF. The DNA for the CDR3 is TGTGCCAGCAGTTTAAGGACAGGGGGGTACAATGAGCAGTTCTTC.